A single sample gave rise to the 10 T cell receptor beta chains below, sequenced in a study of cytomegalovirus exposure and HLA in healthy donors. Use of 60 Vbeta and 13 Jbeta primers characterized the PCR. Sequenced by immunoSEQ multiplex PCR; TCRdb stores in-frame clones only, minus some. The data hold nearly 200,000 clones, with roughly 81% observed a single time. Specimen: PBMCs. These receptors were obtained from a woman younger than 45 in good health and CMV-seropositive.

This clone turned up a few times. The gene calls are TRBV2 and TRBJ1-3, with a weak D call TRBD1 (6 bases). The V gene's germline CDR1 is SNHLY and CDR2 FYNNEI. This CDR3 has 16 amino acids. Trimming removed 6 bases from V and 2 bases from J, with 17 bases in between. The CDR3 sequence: CASRQTQGRAGNTIYF. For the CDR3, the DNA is TGTGCCAGCAGACAAACCCAGGGGAGGGCTGGAAACACCATATATTTT.

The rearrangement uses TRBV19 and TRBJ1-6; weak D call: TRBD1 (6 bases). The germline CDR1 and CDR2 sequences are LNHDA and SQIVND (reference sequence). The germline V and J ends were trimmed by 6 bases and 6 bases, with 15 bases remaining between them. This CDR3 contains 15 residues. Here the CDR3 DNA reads TGTGCCAGTAGCCGGGACAACATCCGTAATTCACCCCTCCACTTT. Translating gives CASSRDNIRNSPLHF. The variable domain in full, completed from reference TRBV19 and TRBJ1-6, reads DGGITQSPKYLFRKEGQNVTLSCEQNLNHDAMYWYRQDPGQGLRLIYYSQIVNDFQKGDIAEGYSVSREKKESFPLTVTSAQKNPTAFYLCASSRDNIRNSPLHFGNGTRLTVT.

CDR3 coding DNA: TGTGCCAGCTCCTCGGGAGGGCAGGGGGAGACCCAGTACTTC. It codes for CASSSGGQGETQYF. The rearrangement uses TRBV28 and TRBJ2-5, with 8 bases aligning to TRBD2. V was clipped by 8 bases and J by 5 bases; unmatched bases: 10. Germline CDR1 is MDHEN and CDR2 is SYDVKM. This CDR3 has 14 residues.

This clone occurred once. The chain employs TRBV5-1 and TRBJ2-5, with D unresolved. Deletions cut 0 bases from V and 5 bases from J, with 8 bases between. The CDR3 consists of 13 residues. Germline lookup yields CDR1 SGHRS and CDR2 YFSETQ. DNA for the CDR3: TGCGCCAGCAGCTTGGACGCGCTCGAGACCCAGTACTTC. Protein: CASSLDALETQYF.

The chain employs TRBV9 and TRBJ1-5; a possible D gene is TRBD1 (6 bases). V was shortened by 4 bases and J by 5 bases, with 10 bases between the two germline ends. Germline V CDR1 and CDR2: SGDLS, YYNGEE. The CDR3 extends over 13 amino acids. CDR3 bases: TGTGCCAGCAGCCGACAGGCGGATCAGCCCCAGCATTTT. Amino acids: CASSRQADQPQHF.

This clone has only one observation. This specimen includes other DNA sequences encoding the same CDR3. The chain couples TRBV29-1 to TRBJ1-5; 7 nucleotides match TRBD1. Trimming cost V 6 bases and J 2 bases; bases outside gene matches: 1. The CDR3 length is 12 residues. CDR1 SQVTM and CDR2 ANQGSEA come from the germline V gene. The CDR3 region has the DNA TGCAGCGTCGGACAGGGCAATCAGCCCCAGCATTTT. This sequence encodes CSVGQGNQPQHF.

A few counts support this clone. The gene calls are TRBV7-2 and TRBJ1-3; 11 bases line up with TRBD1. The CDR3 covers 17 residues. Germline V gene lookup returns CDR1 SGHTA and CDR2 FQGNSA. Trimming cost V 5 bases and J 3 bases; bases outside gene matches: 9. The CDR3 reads CASSLSGTGGSGNTIYF. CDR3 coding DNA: TGTGCCAGCAGCCTATCTGGGACAGGGGGAAGTGGAAACACCATATATTTT.

DNA of the CDR3: TGTGCCAGCAGCCCGGGACAGACATTACCCTCGCCGAGGAGTGGCTACACCTTC. Translation gives CASSPGQTLPSPRSGYTF. The V and J genes are TRBV5-6 and TRBJ1-2, with 7 bases identical to TRBD1. The CDR3 covers 18 residues. The germline V gene has CDR1 SGHDT and CDR2 YYEEEE. Trimming took 4 bases from V and 7 from J; bases not matched to a gene: 22.

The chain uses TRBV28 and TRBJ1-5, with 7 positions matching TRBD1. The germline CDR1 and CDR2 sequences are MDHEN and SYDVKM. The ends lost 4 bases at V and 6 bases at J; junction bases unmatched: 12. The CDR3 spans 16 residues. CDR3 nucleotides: TGTGCCAGCAGTTCTATACGGGACAGTTATGGTCAGCCCCAGCATTTT. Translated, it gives CASSSIRDSYGQPQHF.

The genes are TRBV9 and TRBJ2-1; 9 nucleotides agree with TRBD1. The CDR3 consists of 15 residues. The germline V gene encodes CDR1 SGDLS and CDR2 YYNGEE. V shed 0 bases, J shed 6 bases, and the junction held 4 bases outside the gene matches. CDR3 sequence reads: CASSVGTGVGNEQFF. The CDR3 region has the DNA TGTGCCAGCAGCGTAGGGACAGGGGTCGGCAATGAGCAGTTCTTC.